This paragraph reports one T cell receptor (beta chain). This record comes from a study of control samples from healthy donors and cancer patients. Sequencing used immunoSEQ multiplex PCR; TCRdb keeps in-frame clones, though not all of them. This sample's table has about 210,000 clones. The CDR3 spans 14 residues. V shed 7 bases, J shed 1 base, and the junction held 6 bases outside the gene matches. In germline, CDR1 is SGHVS, CDR2 FNYEAQ. This receptor was identified in a woman aged 30 to 39 in good health. The gene calls are TRBV7-6 and TRBJ1-1; TRBD1 agrees at 7 bases. The sequencing input was blood. The DNA for the CDR3 is TGTGCCAGCATCTCTGGGACAGCGAACACTGAAGCTTTCTTT. Translating it yields CASISGTANTEAFF.